This TCR beta chain was identified in a study of T cells after yellow fever vaccination (dated by TCRdb to the late 2010s). A note on the overall study: Libraries from fractions with low cell numbers were prepared with the SMART-Seq v4 Ultra Low Input RNA kit. To follow T-cell clones before and after both primary and booster YFV17D yellow fever vaccination, bulk TCR alpha and beta repertoires underwent longitudinal sequencing. Two healthy male donors made up the cohort, one aged 18 to 29 years and the other aged 30 to 39 years. Blood samples were taken at several timepoints before and after primary and secondary immunization, and bulk PBMC replicates and cell subsets were isolated.

Synthesis of TCR cDNA relied on 5'RACE template switching, a step that introduced a universal primer site along with unique molecular identifiers. Priming of cDNA synthesis was performed from both the TCR alpha and TCR beta constant segments. Library amplification used two PCR steps, and the second PCR step added sample barcodes and sequencing adapters. Libraries were sequenced on Illumina HiSeq 2500 (2x100 bp) or NovaSeq (2x150 bp). Under the source paper's analysis protocol: Demultiplexing of reads and collapsing into UMI consensus sequences were performed with MIGEC, and V(D)J alignment was carried out with MiXCR. Vaccine-responding clonotypes were defined with edgeR using replicate PBMC samples, requiring FDR below 0.01 and a log2 fold change above 5 up to day 15. Bulk clonotypes were assigned CD4 or CD8 identity according to which sequenced CD4 or CD8 repertoire held them at higher abundance. TCRdb reran the public reads through fastp at Q25 and MiXCR, keeping productive beta chains. Identical CDR3 protein sequences are pooled into one entry, listed with their most common genes and DNA. TCRdb, not the authors, supplied the V and J calls. In this sample the table shows 150,000 to 200,000 distinct CDR3 sequences, about 7% of which occur a single time. The ten largest clones capture roughly 2.5% of the sample.

In the paper's terms, the treatment or condition label means: live attenuated yellow fever vaccine strain. A standard Ficoll-Paque protocol was used to isolate PBMCs from peripheral blood. Dynabeads CD4 and CD8 positive selection kits were used to isolate CD4 and CD8 T-cell fractions. TriZol was used to extract RNA from bulk PBMCs, CD4 and CD8 fractions, and dextramer-positive and dextramer-negative fractions. With respect to this clonotype: It has no known antigen specificity. Base qualities are not provided; no much larger clone lies one nucleotide away.

What the study reported, not specific to this receptor: Because abundant contaminating clonotypes from the bulk population could be contained in FACS-sorted repertoires, computational filtering was required. Because the study included only a couple of donors, the extent to which the findings can be generalized is limited. The secondary T-cell response was weaker than the primary response but faster, peaking on day 5 instead of day 15. A small share of clonotypes was detected in both CD4 and CD8 compartments, with the overlap likely arising from convergent recombination. Most clones expanded after primary vaccination (almost 97% of CD4 and 80% to 90% of CD8) were re-detected after the booster, suggesting that broad memory maintenance occurred.

This receptor was taken from a man aged 18-30 years who received the YFV17D yellow fever vaccine. The specimen was CD4+ T cells sorted from PBMCs, collected more than 4 days after the first yellow fever vaccination.

The DNA is TGTGCCAGCGCCCTGGGCGGCAGGCCGGAGACCCAGTACTTC. This translates into CASALGGRPETQYF. The V and J genes are TRBV28 and TRBJ2-5; a confident D gene designation cannot be given. Taken from the germline V gene, the CDR1 and CDR2 loops are MDHEN and SYDVKM. The CDR3 holds 14 amino acids from the cysteine to the phenylalanine. The entry retains the CDR3 DNA only, 42 bases that are in frame from base 1. V is pared back by 8 bases and J by 5 bases, with 18 bases lying between the germline termini.